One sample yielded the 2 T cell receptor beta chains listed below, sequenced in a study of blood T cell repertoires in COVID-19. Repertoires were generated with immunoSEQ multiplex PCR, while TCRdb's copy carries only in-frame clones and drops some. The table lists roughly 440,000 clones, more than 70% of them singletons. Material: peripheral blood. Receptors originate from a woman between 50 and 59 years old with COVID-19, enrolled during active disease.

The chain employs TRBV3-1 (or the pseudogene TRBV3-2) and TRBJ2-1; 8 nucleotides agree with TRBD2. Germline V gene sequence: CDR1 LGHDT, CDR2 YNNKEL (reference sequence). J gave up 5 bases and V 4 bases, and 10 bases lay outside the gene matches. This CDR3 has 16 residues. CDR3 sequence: CASSLISGGPNNEQFF. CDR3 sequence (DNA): TGTGCCAGCAGCCTTATCAGCGGGGGCCCCAACAATGAGCAGTTCTTC.

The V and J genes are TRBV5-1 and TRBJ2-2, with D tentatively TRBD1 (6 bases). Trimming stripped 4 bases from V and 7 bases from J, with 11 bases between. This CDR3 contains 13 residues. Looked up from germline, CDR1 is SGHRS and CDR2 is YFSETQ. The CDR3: CASSAQQGGELFF. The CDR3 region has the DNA TGCGCCAGCAGCGCCCAACAGGGCGGGGAGCTGTTTTTT.